The rows below give T cell receptor beta chains drawn from one sample of a study of shared clonotypes between healthy human individuals. The protocol was immunoSEQ multiplex PCR, while the TCRdb copy is restricted to in-frame clones and leaves out a portion. This repertoire shows millions of clones, approximately 92% found once; its top ten account for roughly 0.15%. Sequencing input: naive CD4+ T cells sorted from blood. These receptors came from a man between 18 and 29 years old in good health. The CDR3 runs from the conserved cysteine through the conserved F or W. A D gene is named only where the DNA matches it firmly. The size field is filled for only some rows; it gives once, few, many or a size class.

abundance: few; d_gene: TRBD1; v_gene: TRBV27; j_gene: TRBJ1-6; CDR3aa: CATTTGYFSPLHF; CDR3nt: TGTGCCACCACGACAGGGTACTTTTCACCCCTCCACTTT
abundance: -; d_gene: TRBD2; v_gene: TRBV18; j_gene: TRBJ2-2; CDR3aa: CASSPSGTSKGELFF; CDR3nt: TGTGCCAGCTCACCAAGTGGGACTAGCAAAGGGGAGCTGTTTTTT
abundance: -; d_gene: -; v_gene: TRBV6-5; j_gene: TRBJ2-1; CDR3aa: CASSRPGSSYNEQFF; CDR3nt: TGTGCCAGCAGCCGTCCGGGGAGCTCCTACAATGAGCAGTTCTTC
abundance: -; d_gene: TRBD2; v_gene: TRBV5-1; j_gene: TRBJ2-1; CDR3aa: CASSLEAGRDEQFF; CDR3nt: TGCGCCAGCAGCTTGGAGGCGGGGAGGGATGAGCAGTTCTTC
abundance: -; d_gene: -; v_gene: TRBV28; j_gene: TRBJ2-6; CDR3aa: CATGSGANVLTF; CDR3nt: TGTGCCACGGGCTCTGGGGCCAACGTCCTGACTTTC
abundance: -; d_gene: TRBD1; v_gene: TRBV29-1; j_gene: TRBJ2-5; CDR3aa: CSVPGTGGQETQYF; CDR3nt: TGCAGCGTACCAGGGACAGGGGGCCAAGAGACCCAGTACTTC
abundance: -; d_gene: -; v_gene: TRBV15; j_gene: TRBJ2-3; CDR3aa: CATSSRSTSTDTQYF; CDR3nt: TGTGCCACCAGCAGCCGGTCGACTAGCACAGATACGCAGTATTTT
abundance: -; d_gene: TRBD1; v_gene: TRBV18; j_gene: TRBJ2-1; CDR3aa: CASSQEQGVVDEQFF; CDR3nt: TGTGCCAGCTCACAAGAACAGGGGGTGGTCGATGAGCAGTTCTTC
abundance: -; d_gene: -; v_gene: TRBV18; j_gene: TRBJ2-2; CDR3aa: CASSPKGAIANTGELFF; CDR3nt: TGTGCCAGCTCACCAAAGGGTGCCATCGCGAACACCGGGGAGCTGTTTTTT
abundance: -; d_gene: TRBD1; v_gene: TRBV6-6; j_gene: TRBJ2-7; CDR3aa: CASRTGSSYEQYF; CDR3nt: TGTGCCAGCCGGACAGGGAGCTCCTACGAGCAGTACTTC
abundance: once; d_gene: -; v_gene: TRBV9; j_gene: TRBJ2-1; CDR3aa: CASSVSDTGSFGDEQFF; CDR3nt: TGTGCCAGCAGCGTATCTGATACAGGGTCGTTTGGCGATGAGCAGTTCTTC
abundance: -; d_gene: TRBD1; v_gene: TRBV20-1; j_gene: TRBJ2-7; CDR3aa: CSAQGESEQYF; CDR3nt: TGCAGTGCTCAGGGGGAGAGCGAGCAGTACTTC
abundance: -; d_gene: TRBD2; v_gene: TRBV18; j_gene: TRBJ2-5; CDR3aa: CASSPVALAGYQETQYF; CDR3nt: TGTGCCAGCTCACCAGTCGCACTAGCGGGCTACCAAGAGACCCAGTACTTC
abundance: -; d_gene: TRBD2; v_gene: TRBV7-3; j_gene: TRBJ2-7; CDR3aa: CASSSSGGPYEQYF; CDR3nt: TGTGCCAGCAGCTCTAGCGGGGGCCCCTACGAGCAGTACTTC
abundance: once; d_gene: -; v_gene: TRBV9; j_gene: TRBJ2-4; CDR3aa: CASSVGGGTGAKNIQYF; CDR3nt: TGTGCCAGCAGCGTAGGAGGGGGAACGGGAGCCAAAAACATTCAGTACTTC
abundance: -; d_gene: TRBD1; v_gene: TRBV5-5; j_gene: TRBJ2-7; CDR3aa: CASSLQGSEQYF; CDR3nt: TGTGCCAGCAGCCTACAGGGGAGTGAGCAGTACTTC
abundance: -; d_gene: TRBD1; v_gene: TRBV5-1; j_gene: TRBJ1-2; CDR3aa: CASSSGGRGHNYGYTF; CDR3nt: TGCGCCAGCAGCTCGGGAGGCAGGGGGCATAACTATGGCTACACCTTC
abundance: -; d_gene: -; v_gene: TRBV6-5; j_gene: TRBJ2-2; CDR3aa: CASSYSKGLGELFF; CDR3nt: TGTGCCAGCAGTTACTCGAAAGGGTTAGGGGAGCTGTTTTTT
abundance: -; d_gene: -; v_gene: TRBV19; j_gene: TRBJ2-7; CDR3aa: CASRQGGDMNEQYF; CDR3nt: TGTGCCAGCAGACAGGGAGGCGATATGAACGAGCAGTACTTC
abundance: once; d_gene: TRBD2; v_gene: TRBV9; j_gene: TRBJ2-3; CDR3aa: CASSVAPGSGRQWSTDTQYF; CDR3nt: TGTGCCAGCAGCGTAGCTCCGGGTAGCGGGAGGCAGTGGAGCACAGATACGCAGTATTTT
abundance: -; d_gene: -; v_gene: TRBV29-1; j_gene: TRBJ2-7; CDR3aa: CSVEDRGQGAYEQYF; CDR3nt: TGCAGCGTTGAAGATAGGGGACAAGGAGCCTACGAGCAGTACTTC
abundance: -; d_gene: -; v_gene: TRBV15; j_gene: TRBJ2-6; CDR3aa: CATSRGLTGANVLTF; CDR3nt: TGTGCCACCAGCAGGGGGCTGACTGGGGCCAACGTCCTGACTTTC
abundance: -; d_gene: -; v_gene: TRBV5-4; j_gene: TRBJ2-3; CDR3aa: CASSLDNTDTQYF; CDR3nt: TGTGCCAGCAGCCTGGACAACACAGATACGCAGTATTTT
abundance: -; d_gene: -; v_gene: TRBV19; j_gene: TRBJ1-5; CDR3aa: CASSTDAGLLGIQPQHF; CDR3nt: TGTGCCAGTAGTACCGACGCGGGATTGCTAGGGATTCAGCCCCAGCATTTT
abundance: -; d_gene: -; v_gene: TRBV5-1; j_gene: TRBJ2-3; CDR3aa: CASSPNGLGSTDTQYF; CDR3nt: TGCGCCAGCAGCCCGAATGGTCTAGGTTCCACAGATACGCAGTATTTT
abundance: -; d_gene: -; v_gene: TRBV28; j_gene: TRBJ2-5; CDR3aa: CASSSAGTNLGETQYF; CDR3nt: TGTGCCAGCAGTTCCGCCGGGACAAATTTAGGGGAGACCCAGTACTTC
abundance: -; d_gene: -; v_gene: TRBV30; j_gene: TRBJ2-6; CDR3aa: CAWTGRGGANVLTF; CDR3nt: TGTGCCTGGACGGGAAGAGGTGGGGCCAACGTCCTGACTTTC
abundance: -; d_gene: TRBD1; v_gene: TRBV28; j_gene: TRBJ2-7; CDR3aa: CASTPGTVPYEQYF; CDR3nt: TGTGCCAGCACCCCCGGGACAGTTCCCTACGAGCAGTACTTC